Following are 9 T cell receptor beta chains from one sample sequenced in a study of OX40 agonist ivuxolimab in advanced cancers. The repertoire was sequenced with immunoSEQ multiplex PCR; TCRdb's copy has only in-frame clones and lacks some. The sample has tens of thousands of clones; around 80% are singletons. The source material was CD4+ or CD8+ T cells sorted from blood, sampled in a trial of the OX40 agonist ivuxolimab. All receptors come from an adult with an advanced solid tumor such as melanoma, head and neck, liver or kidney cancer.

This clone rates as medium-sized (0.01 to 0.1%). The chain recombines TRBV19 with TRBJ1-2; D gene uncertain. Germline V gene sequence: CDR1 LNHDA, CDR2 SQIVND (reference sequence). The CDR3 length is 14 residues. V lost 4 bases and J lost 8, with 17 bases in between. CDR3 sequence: CASSTPGGFWGYTF. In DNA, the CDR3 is TGTGCCAGTAGTACCCCAGGTGGTTTCTGGGGCTACACCTTC.

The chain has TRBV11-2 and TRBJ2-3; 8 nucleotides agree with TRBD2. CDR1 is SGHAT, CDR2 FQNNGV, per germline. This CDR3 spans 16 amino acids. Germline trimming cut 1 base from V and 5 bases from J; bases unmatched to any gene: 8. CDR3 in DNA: TGTGCCAGCAGCTTAGCGGGGGGGCCTAGGATAGATACGCAGTATTTT. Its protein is CASSLAGGPRIDTQYF. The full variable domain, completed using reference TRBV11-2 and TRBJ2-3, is EAGVAQSPRYKIIEKRQSVAFWCNPISGHATLYWYQQILGQGPKLLIQFQNNGVVDDSQLPKDRFSAERLKGVDSTLKIQPAKLEDSAVYLCASSLAGGPRIDTQYFGPGTRLTVL.

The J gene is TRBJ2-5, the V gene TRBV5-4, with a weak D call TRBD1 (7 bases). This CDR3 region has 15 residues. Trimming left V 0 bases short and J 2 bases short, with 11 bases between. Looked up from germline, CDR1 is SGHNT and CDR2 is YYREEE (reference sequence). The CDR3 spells CASSLEAGGQETQYF. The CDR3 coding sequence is TGTGCCAGCAGCTTGGAAGCAGGGGGGCAAGAGACCCAGTACTTC.

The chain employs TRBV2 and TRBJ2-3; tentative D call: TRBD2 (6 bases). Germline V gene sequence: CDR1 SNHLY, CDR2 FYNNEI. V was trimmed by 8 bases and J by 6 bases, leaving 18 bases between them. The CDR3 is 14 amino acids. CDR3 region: CASLSGEVGDTQYF. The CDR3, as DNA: TGTGCCAGCTTGTCGGGGGAGGTAGGGGATACGCAGTATTTT.

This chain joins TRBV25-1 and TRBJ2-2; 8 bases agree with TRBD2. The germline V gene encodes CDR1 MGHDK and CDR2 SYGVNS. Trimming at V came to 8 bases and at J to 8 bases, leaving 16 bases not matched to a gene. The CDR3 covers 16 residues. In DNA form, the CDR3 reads TGTGCCAGCTCGATGGGCGGGAGGAACTTTATAGGGGAGCTGTTTTTT. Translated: CASSMGGRNFIGELFF.

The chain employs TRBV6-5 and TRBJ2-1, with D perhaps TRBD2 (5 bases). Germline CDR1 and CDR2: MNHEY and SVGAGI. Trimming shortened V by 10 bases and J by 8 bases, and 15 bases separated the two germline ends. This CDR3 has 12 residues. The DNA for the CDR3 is TGTGCCACTGGCCGGGGTAGCGATGAGCAGTTCTTC. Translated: CATGRGSDEQFF.

The CDR3 DNA is TGTGCCAGCAGCGTAGAAAGACTAGCGGGGGACAATGAGCAGTTCTTC. Translated: CASSVERLAGDNEQFF. The genes are TRBV9 and TRBJ2-1; 12 bases map to TRBD2. The CDR3 contains 16 residues. The germline V gene has CDR1 SGDLS and CDR2 YYNGEE. Trimming took 0 bases from V and 5 from J; bases not matched to a gene: 3.

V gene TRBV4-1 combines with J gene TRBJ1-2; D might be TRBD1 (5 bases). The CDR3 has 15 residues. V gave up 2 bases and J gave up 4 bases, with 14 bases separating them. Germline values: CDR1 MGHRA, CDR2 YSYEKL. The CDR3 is CASSQPTRVPYGYTF. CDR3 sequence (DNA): TGCGCCAGCAGCCAACCGACCAGGGTACCCTATGGCTACACCTTC.

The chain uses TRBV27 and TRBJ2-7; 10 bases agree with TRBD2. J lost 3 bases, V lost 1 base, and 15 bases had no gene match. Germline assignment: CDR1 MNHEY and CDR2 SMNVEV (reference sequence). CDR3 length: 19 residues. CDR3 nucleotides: TGTGCCAGCAGTTTATTCTGGGCTAGCGGGAGTTCGAGGGACTACGAGCAGTACTTC. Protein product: CASSLFWASGSSRDYEQYF.